This TCR beta chain was found in a study of tumor-infiltrating lymphocytes in localized non-small cell lung cancer. The overall study: The cohort mixed smokers and never-smokers, several histologies, and some post-neoadjuvant-chemotherapy samples. Resected tumor was paired with non-adjacent uninvolved lung from the same patient.

Generated by immunoSEQ multiplex PCR, the TCRdb table keeps only in-frame clones and is missing some. The sample records fewer than 20,000 clones, around 75% being singletons. CDR3 length: 10 residues. Germline V lookup: CDR1 DFQATT, CDR2 SNEGSKA (reference sequence). Trimming stripped 6 bases from V and 9 bases from J, with 9 bases between. Overall study results and limits: Not all patients were TCR sequenced, owing to tissue quantity.

Of note for this clone: As yet, its antigen is unknown.

The sequence came from a human donor with non-small cell lung cancer. The rearrangement joins TRBV20-1 to TRBJ1-5; D gene uncertain. The material sequenced was lung tumor tissue. The CDR3 loop is CSATKGPQHF. CDR3 coding DNA: TGCAGTGCAACAAAGGGGCCCCAGCATTTT.